One and the same sample provided the 3 T cell receptor beta chains below, sequenced in a study of Ad26.COV2.S vaccination and SARS-CoV-2 variants. Noted treatment: over 15 received Ad26.COV2.S at low or high dose, single or two shots; a few received placebo; per-sample allocation not given. The samples date from day 63 after the first vaccine or placebo injection. The method was immunoSEQ multiplex PCR; TCRdb's version includes in-frame clones alone and lacks a portion of them. The sample lists over 400,000 clones, 92% occurring once. The sample here was peripheral blood, taken in a trial of Ad26.COV2.S vaccine versus placebo. The receptors here all came from a person aged 18-60 years who received the Ad26.COV2.S COVID-19 vaccine or a placebo.

V gene TRBV5-1 combines with J gene TRBJ2-2, with 12 bases aligning to TRBD1. There are 16 residues in the CDR3. The V gene end was trimmed by 1 base and the J gene end by 7 bases; junction bases not matched to a gene: 5. Germline values: CDR1 SGHRS, CDR2 YFSETQ. In DNA, the CDR3 is TGCGCCAGCAGCTTGTGGGACAGGGGGCATGGCGGGGAGCTGTTTTTT. Amino acid sequence: CASSLWDRGHGGELFF.

This chain joins TRBV9 and TRBJ2-3, with TRBD1 as a possible D gene (6 bases). This CDR3 is 15 amino acids long. V lost 4 bases and J 6 bases, leaving 18 bases between the germline ends. Looked up from germline, CDR1 is SGDLS and CDR2 is YYNGEE. CDR3 nucleotide sequence: TGTGCCAGCAGCACAGAGACAGGCCCATACGATACGCAGTATTTT. Translated: CASSTETGPYDTQYF.

This clone was seen just once. The V gene is TRBV6-1, the J gene TRBJ2-3, with 8 bases matching TRBD2. Germline V lookup: CDR1 MNHNS, CDR2 SASEGT. This CDR3 is 18 amino acids long. J gave up 2 bases and V 4 bases, and 14 bases lay outside the gene matches. CDR3 region: CASSARRAWRGATDTQYF. The DNA for the CDR3 is TGTGCCAGCAGTGCACGGCGGGCCTGGCGGGGGGCCACAGATACGCAGTATTTT.